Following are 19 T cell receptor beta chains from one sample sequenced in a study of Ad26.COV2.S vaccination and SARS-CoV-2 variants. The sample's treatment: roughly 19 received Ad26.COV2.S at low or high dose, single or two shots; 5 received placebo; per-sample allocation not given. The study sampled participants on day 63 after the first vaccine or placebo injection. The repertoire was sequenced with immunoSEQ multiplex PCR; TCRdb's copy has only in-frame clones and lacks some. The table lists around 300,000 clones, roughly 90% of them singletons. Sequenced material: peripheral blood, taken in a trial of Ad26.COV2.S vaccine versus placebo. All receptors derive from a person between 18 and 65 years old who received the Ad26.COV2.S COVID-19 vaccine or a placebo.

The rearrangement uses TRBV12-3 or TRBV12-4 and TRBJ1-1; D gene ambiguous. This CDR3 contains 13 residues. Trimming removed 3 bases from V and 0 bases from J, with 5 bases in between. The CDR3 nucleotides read TGTGCCAGCAGTTTTAACATGAACACTGAAGCTTTCTTT. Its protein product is CASSFNMNTEAFF.

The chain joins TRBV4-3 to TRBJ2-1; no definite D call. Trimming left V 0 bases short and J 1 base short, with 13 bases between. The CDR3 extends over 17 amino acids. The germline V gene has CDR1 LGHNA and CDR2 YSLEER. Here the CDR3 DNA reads TGCGCCAGCAGCCAAGATTATGGACCGTTATCCTACAATGAGCAGTTCTTC. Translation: CASSQDYGPLSYNEQFF.

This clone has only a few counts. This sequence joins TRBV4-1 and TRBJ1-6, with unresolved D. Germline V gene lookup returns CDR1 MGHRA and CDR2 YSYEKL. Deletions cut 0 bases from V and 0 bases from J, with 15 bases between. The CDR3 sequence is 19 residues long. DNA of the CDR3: TGCGCCAGCAGCCAAGATCCAGGTCGACGTAGCTCCTATAATTCACCCCTCCACTTT. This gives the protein CASSQDPGRRSSYNSPLHF.

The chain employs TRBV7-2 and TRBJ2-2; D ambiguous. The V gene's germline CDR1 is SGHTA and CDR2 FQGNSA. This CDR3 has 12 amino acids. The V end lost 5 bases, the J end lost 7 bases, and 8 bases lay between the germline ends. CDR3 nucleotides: TGTGCCAGCAGCCCCCTAGGCGGGGAGCTGTTTTTT. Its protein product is CASSPLGGELFF. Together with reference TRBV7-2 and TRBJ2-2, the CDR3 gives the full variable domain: GAGVSQSPSNKVTEKGKDVELRCDPISGHTALYWYRQSLGQGLEFLIYFQGNSAPDKSGLPSDRFSAERTGGSVSTLTIQRTQQEDSAVYLCASSPLGGELFFGEGSRLTVL.

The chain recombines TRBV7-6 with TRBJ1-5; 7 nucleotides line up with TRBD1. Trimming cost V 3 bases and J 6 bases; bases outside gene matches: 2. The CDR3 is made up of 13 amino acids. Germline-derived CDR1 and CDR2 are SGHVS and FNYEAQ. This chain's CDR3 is CASSLGQSQPQHF. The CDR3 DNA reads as TGTGCCAGCAGCTTGGGACAGAGTCAGCCCCAGCATTTT.

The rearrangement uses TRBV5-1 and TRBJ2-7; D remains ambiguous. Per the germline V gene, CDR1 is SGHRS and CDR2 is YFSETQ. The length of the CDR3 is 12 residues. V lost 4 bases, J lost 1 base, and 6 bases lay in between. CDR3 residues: CASSGGSYEQYF. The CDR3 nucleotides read TGCGCCAGCAGCGGTGGTTCCTACGAGCAGTACTTC.

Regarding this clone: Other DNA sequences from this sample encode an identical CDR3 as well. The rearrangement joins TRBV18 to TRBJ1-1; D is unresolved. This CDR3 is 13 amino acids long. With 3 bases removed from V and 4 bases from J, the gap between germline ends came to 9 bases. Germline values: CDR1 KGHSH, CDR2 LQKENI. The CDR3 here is CASSPVGGTEAFF. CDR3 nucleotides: TGTGCCAGCTCACCCGTCGGAGGCACTGAAGCTTTCTTT.

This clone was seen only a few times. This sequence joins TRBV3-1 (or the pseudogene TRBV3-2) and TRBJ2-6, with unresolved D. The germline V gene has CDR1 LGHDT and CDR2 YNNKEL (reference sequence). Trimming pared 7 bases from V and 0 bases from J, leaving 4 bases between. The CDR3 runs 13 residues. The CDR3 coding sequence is TGTGCCAGCAAACTCTCTGGGGCCAACGTCCTGACTTTC. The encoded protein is CASKLSGANVLTF.

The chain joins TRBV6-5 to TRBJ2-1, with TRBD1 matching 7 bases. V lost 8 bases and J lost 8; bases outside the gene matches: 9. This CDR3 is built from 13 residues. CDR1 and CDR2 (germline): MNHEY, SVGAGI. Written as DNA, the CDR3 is TGTGCCAGCCTGGCCGGGACAGAGGATGAGCAGTTCTTC. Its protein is CASLAGTEDEQFF.

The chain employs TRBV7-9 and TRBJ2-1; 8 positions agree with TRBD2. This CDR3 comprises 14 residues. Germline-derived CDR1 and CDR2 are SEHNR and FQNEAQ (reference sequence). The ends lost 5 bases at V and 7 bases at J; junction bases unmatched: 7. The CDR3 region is CASSGHRGGNEQFF. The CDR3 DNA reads TGTGCCAGCAGCGGTCACCGGGGGGGAAATGAGCAGTTCTTC.

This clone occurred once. Here the CDR3 DNA reads TGTGCCAGCTCTACAAGGGGGAACTACGAGCAGTACTTC. Translated, it gives CASSTRGNYEQYF. V gene TRBV6-5 combines with J gene TRBJ2-7, with D perhaps TRBD1 (6 bases). Germline-derived CDR1 and CDR2 are MNHEY and SVGAGI. The V gene lost 8 bases and the J gene lost 3 bases, with 14 bases spanning the gap. This CDR3 has 13 residues.

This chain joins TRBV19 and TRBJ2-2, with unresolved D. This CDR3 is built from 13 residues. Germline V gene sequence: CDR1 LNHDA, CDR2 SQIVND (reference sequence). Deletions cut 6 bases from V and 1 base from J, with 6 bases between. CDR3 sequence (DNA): TGTGCCAGTAGAGGAGAGAACACCGGGGAGCTGTTTTTT. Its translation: CASRGENTGELFF. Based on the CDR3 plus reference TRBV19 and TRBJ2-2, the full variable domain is DGGITQSPKYLFRKEGQNVTLSCEQNLNHDAMYWYRQDPGQGLRLIYYSQIVNDFQKGDIAEGYSVSREKKESFPLTVTSAQKNPTAFYLCASRGENTGELFFGEGSRLTVL.

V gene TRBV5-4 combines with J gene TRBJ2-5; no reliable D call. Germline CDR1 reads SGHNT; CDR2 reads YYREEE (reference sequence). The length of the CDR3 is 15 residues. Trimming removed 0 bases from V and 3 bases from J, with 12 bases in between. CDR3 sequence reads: CASSLEFWSEETQYF. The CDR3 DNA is TGTGCCAGCAGCTTGGAATTTTGGTCCGAAGAGACCCAGTACTTC. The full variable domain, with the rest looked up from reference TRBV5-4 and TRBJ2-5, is ETGVTQSPTHLIKTRGQQVTLRCSSQSGHNTVSWYQQALGQGPQFIFQYYREEENGRGNFPPRFSGLQFPNYSSELNVNALELDDSALYLCASSLEFWSEETQYFGPGTRLLVL.

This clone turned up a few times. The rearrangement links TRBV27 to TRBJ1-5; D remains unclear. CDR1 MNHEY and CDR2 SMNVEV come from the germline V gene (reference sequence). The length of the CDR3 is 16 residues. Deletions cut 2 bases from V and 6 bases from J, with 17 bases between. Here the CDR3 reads CASSLNWAGGSQPQHF. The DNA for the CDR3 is TGTGCCAGCAGTTTAAACTGGGCCGGAGGGAGTCAGCCCCAGCATTTT.

Here the CDR3 DNA reads TGCGCCAGCAGCCAAGTGGGACAGGGGGCCCTCTACGAGCAGTACTTC. Protein sequence: CASSQVGQGALYEQYF. The chain uses TRBV4-3 and TRBJ2-7; TRBD1 matches at 12 bases. With V trimmed by 1 base and J by 3 bases, 4 bases remained unmatched. The CDR3 has 16 residues. CDR1 is LGHNA, CDR2 YSLEER, per germline.

Written as DNA, the CDR3 is TGTGCCAGCAGCTCCCCGCCCTGGGGGGGAGCTTTCTTT. Amino acids: CASSSPPWGGAFF. The rearrangement joins TRBV7-8 to TRBJ1-1, with D maybe TRBD1 (5 bases). Germline CDR1 reads SGHVS; CDR2 reads FQNEAQ. Deletions cut 4 bases from V and 10 bases from J, with 16 bases between. The CDR3 contains 13 residues.

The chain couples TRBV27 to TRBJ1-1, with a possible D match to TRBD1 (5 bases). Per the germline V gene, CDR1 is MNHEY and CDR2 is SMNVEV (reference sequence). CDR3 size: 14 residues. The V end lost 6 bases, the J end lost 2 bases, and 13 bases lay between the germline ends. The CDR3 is CASSALDSNTEAFF. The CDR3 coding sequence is TGTGCCAGCAGCGCCTTAGACAGTAACACTGAAGCTTTCTTT.

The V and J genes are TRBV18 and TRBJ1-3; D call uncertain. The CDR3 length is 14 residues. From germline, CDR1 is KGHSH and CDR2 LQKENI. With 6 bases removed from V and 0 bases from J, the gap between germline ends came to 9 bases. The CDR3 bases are TGTGCCAGCTCCCCAGCTGACTCTGGAAACACCATATATTTT. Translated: CASSPADSGNTIYF.

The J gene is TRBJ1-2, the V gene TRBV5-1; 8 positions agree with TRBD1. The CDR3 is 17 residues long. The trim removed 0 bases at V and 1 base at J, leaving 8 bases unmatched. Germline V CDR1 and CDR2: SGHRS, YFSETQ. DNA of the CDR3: TGCGCCAGCAGCTTGGTCTCAGGGGGCGCTTTTAACTATGGCTACACCTTC. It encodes CASSLVSGGAFNYGYTF.